Below, 5 T cell receptor beta chains from the same sample are listed, as sequenced in a study of blood T cell repertoires in COVID-19. Generated by immunoSEQ multiplex PCR, the TCRdb table keeps only in-frame clones and is missing some. In the table there are 250,000 to 350,000 clones, approximately 86% of which are singletons. Sequenced sample: peripheral blood. The receptors stem from a woman in her seventies with COVID-19, enrolled during active disease.

This clone was seen more than once but under ten times. This rearrangement joins TRBV7-2 to TRBJ2-7, with D uncertain. Trimming removed 4 bases from V and 0 bases from J, with 16 bases in between. CDR3 length: 16 amino acids. Germline V CDR1 and CDR2: SGHTA, FQGNSA. The CDR3 DNA sequence: TGTGCCAGCAGCTCCCCGGTTTGGGCGAGCTCCTACGAGCAGTACTTC. It is translated as CASSSPVWASSYEQYF. The full variable domain, with the rest looked up from reference TRBV7-2 and TRBJ2-7, is GAGVSQSPSNKVTEKGKDVELRCDPISGHTALYWYRQSLGQGLEFLIYFQGNSAPDKSGLPSDRFSAERTGGSVSTLTIQRTQQEDSAVYLCASSSPVWASSYEQYFGPGTRLTVT.

This chain links TRBV5-1 with TRBJ1-2, with D possibly being TRBD1 (5 bases). Germline assignment: CDR1 SGHRS and CDR2 YFSETQ. Trimming left V 0 bases short and J 1 base short, with 16 bases between. The CDR3 runs 17 residues. The CDR3 DNA sequence: TGCGCCAGCAGCTTGGCCCCCGGGACTGATGGTAACTATGGCTACACCTTC. Translated: CASSLAPGTDGNYGYTF.

The chain recombines TRBV7-8 with TRBJ1-5; TRBD1 is a possible D gene (6 bases). This CDR3 has 14 residues. Trimming left V 3 bases short and J 3 bases short, with 9 bases between. In germline, CDR1 is SGHVS, CDR2 FQNEAQ. CDR3 in amino acids: CASSFSGDNQPQHF. The DNA for the CDR3 is TGTGCCAGCAGCTTCTCAGGGGACAATCAGCCCCAGCATTTT. The full variable domain, its missing parts supplied by reference TRBV7-8 and TRBJ1-5, is GAGVSQSPRYKVAKRGQDVALRCDPISGHVSLFWYQQALGQGPEFLTYFQNEAQLDKSGLPSDRFFAERPEGSVSTLKIQRTQQEDSAVYLCASSFSGDNQPQHFGDGTRLSIL.

This clone was observed a handful of times. The chain couples TRBV30 to TRBJ2-4; D might be TRBD2 (5 bases). V lost 2 bases, J lost 0 bases, and 11 bases lay in between. This CDR3 region has 15 residues. Germline assignment: CDR1 GTSNPN and CDR2 SVGIG (reference sequence). The CDR3: CAWSPGIIAKNIQYF. As DNA, the CDR3 is TGTGCCTGGAGTCCGGGAATTATAGCCAAAAACATTCAGTACTTC.

The J gene is TRBJ2-2, the V gene TRBV19; TRBD2 agrees at 9 bases. Looked up from germline, CDR1 is LNHDA and CDR2 is SQIVND (reference sequence). V gave up 5 bases and J gave up 4 bases; unmatched junction bases: 8. The CDR3 extends over 16 amino acids. The CDR3 here is CASSPLRGGPTGELFF. As DNA, the CDR3 is TGTGCCAGTAGTCCCCTGCGGGGGGGGCCCACCGGGGAGCTGTTTTTT.